Below, one T cell receptor (beta chain) is given with its context. This specimen comes from a study of PD-1 blockade in classical Hodgkin lymphoma. Data came from immunoSEQ multiplex PCR; TCRdb stores just in-frame clones and leaves some out. The top ten hold roughly 34% of the sample, which has fewer than 20,000 clones, approximately 88% seen once. Each patient relapsed following autologous stem cell transplantation, and prior brentuximab vedotin exposure differed. This receptor was obtained from a human donor with classical Hodgkin lymphoma. The material was peripheral blood mononuclear cells (PBMCs), obtained before the second cycle of nivolumab.

The CDR3 DNA sequence: TGTGCCAGCAGCTTAGGGACAGGGGGGAAGGCCAAAAACATTCAGTACTTC. Residues: CASSLGTGGKAKNIQYF. The chain couples TRBV7-6 to TRBJ2-4; TRBD1 matches 10 bases. The ends lost 1 base at V and 1 base at J; junction bases unmatched: 4. Germline CDR1 SGHVS, CDR2 FNYEAQ. The CDR3 extends over 17 amino acids.